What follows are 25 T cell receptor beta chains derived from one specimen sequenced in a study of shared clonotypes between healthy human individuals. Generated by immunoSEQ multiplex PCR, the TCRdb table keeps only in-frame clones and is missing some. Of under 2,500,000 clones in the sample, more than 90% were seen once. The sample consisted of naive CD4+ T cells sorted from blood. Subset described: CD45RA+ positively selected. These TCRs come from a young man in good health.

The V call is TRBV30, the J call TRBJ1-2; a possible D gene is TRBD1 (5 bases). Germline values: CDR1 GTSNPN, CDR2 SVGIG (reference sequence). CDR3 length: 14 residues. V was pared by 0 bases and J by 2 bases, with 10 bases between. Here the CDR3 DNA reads TGTGCCTGGAGTGTAGGGGCTATCAACTATGGCTACACCTTC. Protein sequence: CAWSVGAINYGYTF.

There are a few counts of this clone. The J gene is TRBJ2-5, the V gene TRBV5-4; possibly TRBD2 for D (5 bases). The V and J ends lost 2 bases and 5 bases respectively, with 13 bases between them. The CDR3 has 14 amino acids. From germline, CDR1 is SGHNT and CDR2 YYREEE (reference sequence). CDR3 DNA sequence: TGTGCCAGCAGCTTTAACACTAGGGTGGAGACCCAGTACTTC. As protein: CASSFNTRVETQYF.

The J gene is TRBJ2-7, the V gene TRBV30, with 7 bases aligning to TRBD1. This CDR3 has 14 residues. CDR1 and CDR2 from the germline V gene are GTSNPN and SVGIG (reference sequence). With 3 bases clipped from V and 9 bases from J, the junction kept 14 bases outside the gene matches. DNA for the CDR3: TGTGCCTGGAGCCCAAGGACAGGCGATTCGGGGCAGTACTTC. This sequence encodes CAWSPRTGDSGQYF.

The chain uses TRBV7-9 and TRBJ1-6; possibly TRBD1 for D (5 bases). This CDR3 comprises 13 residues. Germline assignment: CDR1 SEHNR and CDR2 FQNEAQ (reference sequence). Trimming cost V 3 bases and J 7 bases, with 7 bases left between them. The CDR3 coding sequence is TGTGCCAGCAGCTTGACAGACAATTCACCCCTCCACTTT. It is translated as CASSLTDNSPLHF.

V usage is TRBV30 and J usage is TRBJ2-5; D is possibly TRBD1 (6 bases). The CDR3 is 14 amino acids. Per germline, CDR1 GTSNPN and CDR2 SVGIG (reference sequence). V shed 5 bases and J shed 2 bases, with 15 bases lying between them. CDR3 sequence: CAWSGQGLQETQYF. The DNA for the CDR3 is TGTGCCTGGTCGGGCCAGGGGTTGCAAGAGACCCAGTACTTC.

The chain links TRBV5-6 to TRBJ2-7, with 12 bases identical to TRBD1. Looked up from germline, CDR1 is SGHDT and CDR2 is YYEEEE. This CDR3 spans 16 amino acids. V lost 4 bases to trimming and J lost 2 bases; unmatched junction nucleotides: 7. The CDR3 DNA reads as TGTGCCAGCAGCAGGACCGGGACAGGGGGCCCCTACGAGCAGTACTTC. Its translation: CASSRTGTGGPYEQYF.

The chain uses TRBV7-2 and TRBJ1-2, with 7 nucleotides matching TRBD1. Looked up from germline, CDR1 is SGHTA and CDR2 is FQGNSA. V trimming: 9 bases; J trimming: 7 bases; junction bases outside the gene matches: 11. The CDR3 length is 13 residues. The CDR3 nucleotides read TGTGCCAGTACCATGCAGGGGGTAGGTGGCTACACCTTC. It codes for CASTMQGVGGYTF.

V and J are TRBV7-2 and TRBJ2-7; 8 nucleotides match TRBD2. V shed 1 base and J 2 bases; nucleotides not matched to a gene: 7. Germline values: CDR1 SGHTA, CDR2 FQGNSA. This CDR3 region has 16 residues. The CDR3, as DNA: TGTGCCAGCAGCTTAGTGGTAGCGGGACCGGCCTACGAGCAGTACTTC. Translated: CASSLVVAGPAYEQYF.

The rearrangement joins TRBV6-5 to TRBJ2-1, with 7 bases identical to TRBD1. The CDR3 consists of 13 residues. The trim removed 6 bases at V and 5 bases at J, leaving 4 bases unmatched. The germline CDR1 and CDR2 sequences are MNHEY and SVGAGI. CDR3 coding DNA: TGTGCCAGCAGACGAGGGACAGACAATGAGCAGTTCTTC. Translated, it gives CASRRGTDNEQFF.

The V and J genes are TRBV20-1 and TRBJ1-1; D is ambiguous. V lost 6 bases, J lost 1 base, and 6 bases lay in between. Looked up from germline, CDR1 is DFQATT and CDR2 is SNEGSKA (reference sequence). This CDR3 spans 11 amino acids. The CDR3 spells CSADGNTEAFF. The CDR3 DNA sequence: TGCAGTGCGGACGGGAACACTGAAGCTTTCTTT.

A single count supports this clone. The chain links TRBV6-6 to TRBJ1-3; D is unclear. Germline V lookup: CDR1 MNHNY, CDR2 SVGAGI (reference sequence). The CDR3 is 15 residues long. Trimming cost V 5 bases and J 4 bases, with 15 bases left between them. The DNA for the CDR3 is TGTGCCAGCAGTGGCGGGGTGGGTACCGGAAACACCATATATTTT. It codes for CASSGGVGTGNTIYF.

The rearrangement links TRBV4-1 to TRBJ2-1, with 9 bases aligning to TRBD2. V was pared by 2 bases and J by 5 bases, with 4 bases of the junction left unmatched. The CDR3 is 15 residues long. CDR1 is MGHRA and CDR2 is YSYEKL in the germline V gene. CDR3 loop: CASSQRLAVNNEQFF. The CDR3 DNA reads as TGCGCCAGCAGCCAAAGACTAGCGGTTAACAATGAGCAGTTCTTC.

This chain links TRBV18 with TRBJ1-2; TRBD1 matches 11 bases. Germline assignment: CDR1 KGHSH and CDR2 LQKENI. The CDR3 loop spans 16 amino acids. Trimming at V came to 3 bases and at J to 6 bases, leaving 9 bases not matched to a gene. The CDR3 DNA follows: TGTGCCAGCTCACCTCCCGGGACAGGGGGAGAGAATGGCTACACCTTC. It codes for CASSPPGTGGENGYTF.

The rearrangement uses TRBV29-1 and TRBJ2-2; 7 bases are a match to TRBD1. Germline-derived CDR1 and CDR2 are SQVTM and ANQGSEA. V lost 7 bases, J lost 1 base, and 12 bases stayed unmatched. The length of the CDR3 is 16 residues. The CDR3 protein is CSAAGTAALNTGELFF. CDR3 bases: TGCAGCGCCGCCGGGACAGCAGCTTTGAACACCGGGGAGCTGTTTTTT.

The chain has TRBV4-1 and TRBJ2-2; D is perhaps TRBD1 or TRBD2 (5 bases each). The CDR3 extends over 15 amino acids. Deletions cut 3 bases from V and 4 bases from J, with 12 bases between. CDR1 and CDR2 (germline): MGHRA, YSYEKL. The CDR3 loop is CASSQGDGTTGELFF. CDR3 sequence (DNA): TGCGCCAGCAGCCAGGGGGATGGAACCACCGGGGAGCTGTTTTTT.

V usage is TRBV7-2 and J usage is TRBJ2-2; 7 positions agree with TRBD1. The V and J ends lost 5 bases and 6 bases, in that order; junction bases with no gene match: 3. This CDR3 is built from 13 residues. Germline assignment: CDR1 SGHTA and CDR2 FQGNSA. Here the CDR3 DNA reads TGTGCCAGCAGCCTTCAGGGGGCCGGGGAGCTGTTTTTT. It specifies CASSLQGAGELFF.

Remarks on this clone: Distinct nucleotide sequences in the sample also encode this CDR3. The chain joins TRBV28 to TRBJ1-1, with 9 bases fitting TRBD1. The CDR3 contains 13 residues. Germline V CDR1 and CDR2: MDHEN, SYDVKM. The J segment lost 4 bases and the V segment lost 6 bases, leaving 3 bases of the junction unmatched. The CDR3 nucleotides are TGTGCCAGCAGGCGACAGGGGGGCACTGAAGCTTTCTTT. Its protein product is CASRRQGGTEAFF.

CDR3 nucleotides: TGTGCCAGCAGCTTAGACGGGGGGCGAGAAGAGACCCAGTACTTC. Amino acids: CASSLDGGREETQYF. The chain employs TRBV11-3 and TRBJ2-5; tentative D call: TRBD2 (7 bases). This CDR3 comprises 15 residues. V dropped 0 bases and J dropped 3 bases, with 11 bases sitting between them. Germline V CDR1 and CDR2: SGHNT, YENEEA.

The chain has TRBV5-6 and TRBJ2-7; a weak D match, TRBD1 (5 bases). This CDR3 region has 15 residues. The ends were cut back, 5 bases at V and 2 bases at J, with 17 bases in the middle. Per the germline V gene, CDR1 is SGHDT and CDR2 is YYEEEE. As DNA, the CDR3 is TGTGCCAGCAGACAATCCGGAGCAGGGACCTACGAGCAGTACTTC. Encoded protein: CASRQSGAGTYEQYF.

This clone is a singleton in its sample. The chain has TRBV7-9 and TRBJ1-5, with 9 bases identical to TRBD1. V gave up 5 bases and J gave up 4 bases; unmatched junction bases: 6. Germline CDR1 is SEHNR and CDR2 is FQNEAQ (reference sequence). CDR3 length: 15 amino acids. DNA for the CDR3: TGTGCCAGCAGCACAGGGACAGGGCTGAATCAGCCCCAGCATTTT. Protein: CASSTGTGLNQPQHF. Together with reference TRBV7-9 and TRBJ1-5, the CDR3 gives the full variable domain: DTGVSQNPRHKITKRGQNVTFRCDPISEHNRLYWYRQTLGQGPEFLTYFQNEAQLEKSRLLSDRFSAERPKGSFSTLEIQRTEQGDSAMYLCASSTGTGLNQPQHFGDGTRLSIL.

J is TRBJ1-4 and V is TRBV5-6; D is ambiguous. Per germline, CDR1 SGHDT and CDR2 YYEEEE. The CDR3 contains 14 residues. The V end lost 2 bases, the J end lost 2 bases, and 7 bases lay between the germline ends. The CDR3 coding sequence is TGTGCCAGCAGCTTCCGGGAGACTAATGAAAAACTGTTTTTT. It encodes CASSFRETNEKLFF.

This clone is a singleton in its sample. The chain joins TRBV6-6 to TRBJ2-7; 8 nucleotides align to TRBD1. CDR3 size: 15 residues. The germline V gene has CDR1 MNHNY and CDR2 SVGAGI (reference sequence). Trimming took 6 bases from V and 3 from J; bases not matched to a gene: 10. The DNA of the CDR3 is TGTGCCAGCAGCCAAGCACAGGGGGTCGGCTACGAGCAGTACTTC. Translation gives CASSQAQGVGYEQYF.

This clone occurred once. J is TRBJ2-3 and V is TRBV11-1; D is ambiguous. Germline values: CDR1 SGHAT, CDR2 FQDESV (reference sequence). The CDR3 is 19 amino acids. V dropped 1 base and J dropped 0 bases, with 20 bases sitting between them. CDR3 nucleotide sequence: TGTGCCAGCAGCTTAGGTTTGTTTTTTGGGAAGGGTAGCACAGATACGCAGTATTTT. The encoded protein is CASSLGLFFGKGSTDTQYF.

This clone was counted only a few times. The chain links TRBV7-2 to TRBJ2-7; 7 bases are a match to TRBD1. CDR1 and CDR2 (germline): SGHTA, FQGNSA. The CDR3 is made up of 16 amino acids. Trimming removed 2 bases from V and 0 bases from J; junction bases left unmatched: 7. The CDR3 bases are TGTGCCAGCAGCTTATCAGGGGGATTGAGCTCCTACGAGCAGTACTTC. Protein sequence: CASSLSGGLSSYEQYF. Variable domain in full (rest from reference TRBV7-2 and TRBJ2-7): GAGVSQSPSNKVTEKGKDVELRCDPISGHTALYWYRQSLGQGLEFLIYFQGNSAPDKSGLPSDRFSAERTGGSVSTLTIQRTQQEDSAVYLCASSLSGGLSSYEQYFGPGTRLTVT.

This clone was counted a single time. The CDR3 spells CSVEARGRLAGELFF. DNA for the CDR3: TGCAGCGTTGAAGCCCGGGGGAGGTTAGCCGGGGAGCTGTTTTTT. The chain recombines TRBV29-1 with TRBJ2-2, with TRBD2 as a possible D gene (6 bases). Trimming took off 1 base at V and 6 bases at J, with 15 bases between the two ends. This CDR3 contains 15 residues. Germline V gene lookup returns CDR1 SQVTM and CDR2 ANQGSEA.